The sequence of this T cell receptor beta chain was determined in a study of TIL therapy for anti-PD-1-resistant metastatic lung cancer. Broader study findings: Patients were highly selected, enriched for treatment-naive, never-smoker and oncogene-addicted cases.

The immunoSEQ assay was v3. Sequencing depth was about 2 million read pairs for survey level, about 5-6 million for deep. Profiling relied on immunoSEQ multiplex PCR, and the TCRdb table lists in-frame clones only, not all of them. The data contain 45,000 to 60,000 clones, over 65% of them singletons. The CDR3 covers 13 residues. Trimming took 3 bases from V and 8 from J, leaving 10 bases between them. In germline, CDR1 is KGHSH, CDR2 LQKENI. Indicated time point: pre-treatment sample, taken before nivolumab and TIL therapy. Most excised metastases sampled were pleural nodules or supraclavicular lymph nodes. Turning to this clone: Its antigen remains unknown.

This clonotype originated in a person between 25 and 79 years old with non-small cell lung cancer. The sequencing here drew on tumor tissue, taken at baseline. The chain carries TRBV18 and TRBJ1-4; the D gene is possibly TRBD1 (5 bases). CDR3 loop: CASSPRQLEKLFF. CDR3 bases: TGTGCCAGCTCACCCCGACAGCTCGAAAAACTGTTTTTT.